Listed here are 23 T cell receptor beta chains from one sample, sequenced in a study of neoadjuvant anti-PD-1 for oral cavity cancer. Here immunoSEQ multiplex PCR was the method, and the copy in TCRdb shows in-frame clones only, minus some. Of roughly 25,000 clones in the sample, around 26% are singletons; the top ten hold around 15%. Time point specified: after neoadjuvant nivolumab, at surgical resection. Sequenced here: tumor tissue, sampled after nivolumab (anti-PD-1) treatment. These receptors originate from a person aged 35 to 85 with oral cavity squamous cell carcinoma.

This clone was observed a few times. The CDR3 sequence is CASSFNLRGDEQFF. The CDR3 DNA reads as TGTGCCAGCAGCTTCAACCTACGGGGGGATGAGCAGTTCTTC. This chain connects TRBV9 to TRBJ2-1; 7 positions agree with TRBD2. Germline lookup yields CDR1 SGDLS and CDR2 YYNGEE. V shed 4 bases and J 8 bases; nucleotides not matched to a gene: 9. The CDR3 spans 14 residues.

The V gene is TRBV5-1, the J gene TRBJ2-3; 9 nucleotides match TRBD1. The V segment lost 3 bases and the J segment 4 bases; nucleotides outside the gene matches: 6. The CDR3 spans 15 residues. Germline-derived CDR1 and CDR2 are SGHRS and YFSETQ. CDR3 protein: CASSYKTGGADTQYF. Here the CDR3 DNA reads TGCGCCAGCAGCTATAAAACAGGGGGCGCAGATACGCAGTATTTT.

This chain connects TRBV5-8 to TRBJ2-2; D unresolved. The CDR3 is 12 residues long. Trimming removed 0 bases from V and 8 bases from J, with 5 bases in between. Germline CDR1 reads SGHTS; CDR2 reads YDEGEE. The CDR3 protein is CASSLDGGELFF. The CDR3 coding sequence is TGTGCCAGCAGCTTGGACGGGGGGGAGCTGTTTTTT.

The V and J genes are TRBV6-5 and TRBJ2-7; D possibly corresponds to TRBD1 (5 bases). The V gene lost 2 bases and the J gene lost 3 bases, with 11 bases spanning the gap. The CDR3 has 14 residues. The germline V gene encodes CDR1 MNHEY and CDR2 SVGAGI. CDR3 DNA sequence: TGTGCCAGCAGTTACAGGGAACAGGTCTACGAGCAGTACTTC. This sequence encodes CASSYREQVYEQYF.

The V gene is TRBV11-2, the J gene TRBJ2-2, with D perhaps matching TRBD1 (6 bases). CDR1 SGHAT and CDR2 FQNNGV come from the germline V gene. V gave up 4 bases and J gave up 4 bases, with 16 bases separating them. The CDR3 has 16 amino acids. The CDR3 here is CASSSIRGRGTGELFF. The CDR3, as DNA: TGTGCCAGCAGCTCCATCAGGGGCCGGGGCACCGGGGAGCTGTTTTTT.

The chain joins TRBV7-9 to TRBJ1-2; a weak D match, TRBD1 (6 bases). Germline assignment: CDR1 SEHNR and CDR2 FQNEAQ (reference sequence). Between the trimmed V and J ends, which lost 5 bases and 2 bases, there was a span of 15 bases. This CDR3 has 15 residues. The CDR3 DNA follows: TGTGCCAGCAGCGCGCAGGGACACCCCAACTATGGCTACACCTTC. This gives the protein CASSAQGHPNYGYTF. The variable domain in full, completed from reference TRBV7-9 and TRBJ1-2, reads DTGVSQNPRHKITKRGQNVTFRCDPISEHNRLYWYRQTLGQGPEFLTYFQNEAQLEKSRLLSDRFSAERPKGSFSTLEIQRTEQGDSAMYLCASSAQGHPNYGYTFGSGTRLTVV.

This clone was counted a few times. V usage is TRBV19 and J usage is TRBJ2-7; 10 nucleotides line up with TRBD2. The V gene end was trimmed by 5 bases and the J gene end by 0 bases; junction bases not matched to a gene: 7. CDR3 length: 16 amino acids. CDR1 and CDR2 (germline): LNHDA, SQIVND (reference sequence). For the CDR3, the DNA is TGTGCCAGTAGTGGGCAGACTAGCGGGTCCTCCTACGAGCAGTACTTC. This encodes CASSGQTSGSSYEQYF.

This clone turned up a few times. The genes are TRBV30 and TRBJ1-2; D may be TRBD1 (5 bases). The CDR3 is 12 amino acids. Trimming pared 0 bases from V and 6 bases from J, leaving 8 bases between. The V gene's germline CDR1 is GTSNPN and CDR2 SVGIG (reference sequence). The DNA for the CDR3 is TGTGCCTGGAGTGTAGGAGGGGATGGCTACACCTTC. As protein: CAWSVGGDGYTF.

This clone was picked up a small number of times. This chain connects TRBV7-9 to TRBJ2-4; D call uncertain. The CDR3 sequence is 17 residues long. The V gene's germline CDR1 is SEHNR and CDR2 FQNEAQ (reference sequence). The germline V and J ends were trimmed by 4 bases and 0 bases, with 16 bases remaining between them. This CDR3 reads CASSSYRAPLAKNIQYF. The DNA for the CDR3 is TGTGCCAGCAGCTCGTACCGGGCGCCACTAGCCAAAAACATTCAGTACTTC.

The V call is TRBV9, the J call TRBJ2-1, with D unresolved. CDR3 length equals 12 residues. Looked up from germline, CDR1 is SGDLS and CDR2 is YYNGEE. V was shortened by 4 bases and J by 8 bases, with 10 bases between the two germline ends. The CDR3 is CASSFSSDEQFF. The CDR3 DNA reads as TGTGCCAGCAGCTTCAGTAGTGATGAGCAGTTCTTC.

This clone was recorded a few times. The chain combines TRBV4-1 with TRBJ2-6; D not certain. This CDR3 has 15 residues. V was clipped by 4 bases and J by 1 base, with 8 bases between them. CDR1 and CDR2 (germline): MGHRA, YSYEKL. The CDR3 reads CASSRTTSGANVLTF. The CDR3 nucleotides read TGCGCCAGCAGCCGTACGACTTCTGGGGCCAACGTCCTGACTTTC.

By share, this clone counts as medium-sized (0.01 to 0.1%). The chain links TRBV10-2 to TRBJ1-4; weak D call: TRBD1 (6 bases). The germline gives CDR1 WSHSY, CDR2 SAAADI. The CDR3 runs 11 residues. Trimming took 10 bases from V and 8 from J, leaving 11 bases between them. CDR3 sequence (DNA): TGCGCCACCCGACAGGCGGAAAAACTGTTTTTT. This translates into CATRQAEKLFF.

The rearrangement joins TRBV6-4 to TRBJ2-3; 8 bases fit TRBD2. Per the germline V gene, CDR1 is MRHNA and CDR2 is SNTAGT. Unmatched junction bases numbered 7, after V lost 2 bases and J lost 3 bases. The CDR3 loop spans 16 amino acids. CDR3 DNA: TGTGCCAGCAGTGACAAAGCGGGAGCTGAGACAGATACGCAGTATTTT. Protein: CASSDKAGAETDTQYF.

The CDR3 coding sequence is TGTGCCAGTATAGCGGATAGCTCCTACAATGAGCAGTTCTTC. This sequence encodes CASIADSSYNEQFF. The chain recombines TRBV7-8 with TRBJ2-1; D is possibly TRBD2 (6 bases). Trimming pared 9 bases from V and 0 bases from J, leaving 12 bases between. CDR1 and CDR2 from the germline V gene are SGHVS and FQNEAQ. The CDR3 is made up of 14 amino acids.

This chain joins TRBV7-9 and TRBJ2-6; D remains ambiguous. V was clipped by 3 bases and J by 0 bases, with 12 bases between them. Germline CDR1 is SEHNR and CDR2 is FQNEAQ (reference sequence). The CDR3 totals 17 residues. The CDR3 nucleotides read TGTGCCAGCAGCTTGGAAGGTGTATTCTCTGGGGCCAACGTCCTGACTTTC. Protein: CASSLEGVFSGANVLTF.

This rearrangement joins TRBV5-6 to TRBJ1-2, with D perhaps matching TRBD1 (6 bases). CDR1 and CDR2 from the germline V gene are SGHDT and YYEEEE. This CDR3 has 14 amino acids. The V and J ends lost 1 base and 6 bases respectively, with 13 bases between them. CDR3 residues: CASSLISGGHGYTF. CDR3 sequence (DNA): TGTGCCAGCAGCTTGATATCGGGGGGCCATGGCTACACCTTC.

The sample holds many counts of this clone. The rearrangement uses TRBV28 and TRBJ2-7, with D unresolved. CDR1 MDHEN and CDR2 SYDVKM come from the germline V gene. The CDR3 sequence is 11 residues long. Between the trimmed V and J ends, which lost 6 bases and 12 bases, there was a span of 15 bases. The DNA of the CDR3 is TGTGCCAGCAGCCACACCAGGCCTTCGTACTTC. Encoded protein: CASSHTRPSYF.

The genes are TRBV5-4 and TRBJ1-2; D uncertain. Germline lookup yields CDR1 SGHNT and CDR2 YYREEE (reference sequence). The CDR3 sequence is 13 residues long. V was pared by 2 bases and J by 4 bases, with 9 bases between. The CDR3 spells CASSFGSLYGYTF. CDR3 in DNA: TGTGCCAGCAGCTTTGGATCTCTCTATGGCTACACCTTC.

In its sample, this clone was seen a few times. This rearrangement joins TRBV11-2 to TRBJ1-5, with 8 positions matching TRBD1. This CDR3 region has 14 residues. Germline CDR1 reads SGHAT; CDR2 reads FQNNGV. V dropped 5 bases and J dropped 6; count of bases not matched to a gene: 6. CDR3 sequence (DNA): TGTGCCAGCAGCCCGGGGACAGGTGCTCAGCCCCAGCATTTT. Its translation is CASSPGTGAQPQHF. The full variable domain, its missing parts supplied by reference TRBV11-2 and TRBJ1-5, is EAGVAQSPRYKIIEKRQSVAFWCNPISGHATLYWYQQILGQGPKLLIQFQNNGVVDDSQLPKDRFSAERLKGVDSTLKIQPAKLEDSAVYLCASSPGTGAQPQHFGDGTRLSIL.

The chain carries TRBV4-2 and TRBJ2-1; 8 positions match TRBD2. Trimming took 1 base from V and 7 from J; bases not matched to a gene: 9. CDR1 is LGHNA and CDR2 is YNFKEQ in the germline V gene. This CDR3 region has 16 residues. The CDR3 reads CASSQAESGSTNEQFF. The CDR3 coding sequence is TGTGCCAGCAGCCAAGCAGAGAGCGGGAGCACTAATGAGCAGTTCTTC.

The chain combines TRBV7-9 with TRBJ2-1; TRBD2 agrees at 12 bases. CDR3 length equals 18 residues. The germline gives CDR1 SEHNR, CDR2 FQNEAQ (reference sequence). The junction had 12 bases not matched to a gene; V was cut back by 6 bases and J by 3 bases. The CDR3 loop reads CASRATSGGLTLYNEQFF. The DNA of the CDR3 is TGTGCCAGCAGGGCGACTAGCGGGGGTCTGACCCTCTACAATGAGCAGTTCTTC.

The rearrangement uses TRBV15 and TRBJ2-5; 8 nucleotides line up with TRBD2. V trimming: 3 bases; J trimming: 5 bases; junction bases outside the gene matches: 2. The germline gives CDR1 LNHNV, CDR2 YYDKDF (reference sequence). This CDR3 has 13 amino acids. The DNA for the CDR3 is TGTGCCACCAGCAGGGGCGGGGGGGAGACCCAGTACTTC. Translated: CATSRGGGETQYF. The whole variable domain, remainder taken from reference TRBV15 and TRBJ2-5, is DAMVIQNPRYQVTQFGKPVTLSCSQTLNHNVMYWYQQKSSQAPKLLFHYYDKDFNNEADTPDNFQSRRPNTSFCFLDIRSPGLGDTAMYLCATSRGGGETQYFGPGTRLLVL.

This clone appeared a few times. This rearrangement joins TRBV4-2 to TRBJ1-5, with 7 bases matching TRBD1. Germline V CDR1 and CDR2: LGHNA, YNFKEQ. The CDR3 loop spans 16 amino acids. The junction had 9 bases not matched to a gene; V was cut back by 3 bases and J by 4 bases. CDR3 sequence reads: CASSHEGTARNQPQHF. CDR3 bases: TGTGCCAGCAGCCATGAAGGGACAGCAAGGAATCAGCCCCAGCATTTT.